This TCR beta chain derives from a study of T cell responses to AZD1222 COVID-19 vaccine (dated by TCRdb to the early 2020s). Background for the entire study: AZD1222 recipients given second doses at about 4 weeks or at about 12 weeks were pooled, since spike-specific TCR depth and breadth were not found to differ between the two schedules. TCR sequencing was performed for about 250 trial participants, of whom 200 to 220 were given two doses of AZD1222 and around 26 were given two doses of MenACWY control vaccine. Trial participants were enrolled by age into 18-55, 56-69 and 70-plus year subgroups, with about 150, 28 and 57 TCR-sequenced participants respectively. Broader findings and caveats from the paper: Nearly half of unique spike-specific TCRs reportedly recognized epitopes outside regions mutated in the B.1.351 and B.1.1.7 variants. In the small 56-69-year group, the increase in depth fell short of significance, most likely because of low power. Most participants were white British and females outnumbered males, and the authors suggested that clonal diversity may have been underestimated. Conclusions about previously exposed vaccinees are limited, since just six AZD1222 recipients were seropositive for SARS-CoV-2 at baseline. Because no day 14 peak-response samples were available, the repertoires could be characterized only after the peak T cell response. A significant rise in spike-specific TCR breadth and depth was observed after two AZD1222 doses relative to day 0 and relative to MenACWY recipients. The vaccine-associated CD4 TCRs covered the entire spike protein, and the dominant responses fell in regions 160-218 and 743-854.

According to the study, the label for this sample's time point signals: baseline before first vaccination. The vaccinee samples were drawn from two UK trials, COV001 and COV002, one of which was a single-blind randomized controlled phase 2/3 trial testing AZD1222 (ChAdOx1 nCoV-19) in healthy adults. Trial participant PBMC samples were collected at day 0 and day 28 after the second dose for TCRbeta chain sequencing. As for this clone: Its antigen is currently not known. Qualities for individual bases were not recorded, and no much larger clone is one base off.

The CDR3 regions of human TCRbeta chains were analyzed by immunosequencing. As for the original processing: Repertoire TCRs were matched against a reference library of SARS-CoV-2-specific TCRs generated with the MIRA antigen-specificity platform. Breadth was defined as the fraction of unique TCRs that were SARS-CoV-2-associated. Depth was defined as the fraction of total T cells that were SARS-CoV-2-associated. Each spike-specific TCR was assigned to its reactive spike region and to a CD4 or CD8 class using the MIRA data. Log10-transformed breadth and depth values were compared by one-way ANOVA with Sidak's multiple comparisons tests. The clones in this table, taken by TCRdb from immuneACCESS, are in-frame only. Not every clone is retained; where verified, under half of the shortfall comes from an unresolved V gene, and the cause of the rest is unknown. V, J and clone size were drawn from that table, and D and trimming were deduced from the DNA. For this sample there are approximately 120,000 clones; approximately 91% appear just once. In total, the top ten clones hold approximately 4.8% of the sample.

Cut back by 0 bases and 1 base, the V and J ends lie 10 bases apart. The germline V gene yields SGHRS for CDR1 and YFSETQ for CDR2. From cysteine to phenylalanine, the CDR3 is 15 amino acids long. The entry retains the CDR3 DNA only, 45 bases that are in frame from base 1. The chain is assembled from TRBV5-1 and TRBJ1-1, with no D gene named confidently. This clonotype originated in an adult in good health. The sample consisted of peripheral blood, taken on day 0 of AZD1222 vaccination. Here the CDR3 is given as CASSLEWLQNTEAFF. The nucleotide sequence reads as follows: TGCGCCAGCAGCTTGGAATGGCTCCAGAACACTGAAGCTTTCTTT.